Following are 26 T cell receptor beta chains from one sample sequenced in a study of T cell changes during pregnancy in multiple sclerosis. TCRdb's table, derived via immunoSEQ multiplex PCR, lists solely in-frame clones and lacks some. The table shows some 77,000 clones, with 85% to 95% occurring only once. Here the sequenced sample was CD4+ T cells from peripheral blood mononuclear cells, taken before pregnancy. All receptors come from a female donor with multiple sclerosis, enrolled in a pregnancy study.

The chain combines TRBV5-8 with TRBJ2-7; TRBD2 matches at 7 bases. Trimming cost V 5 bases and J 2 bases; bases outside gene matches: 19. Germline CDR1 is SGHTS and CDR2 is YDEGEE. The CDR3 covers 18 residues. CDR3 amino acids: CASSSILALTSWTYEQYF. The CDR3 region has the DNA TGTGCCAGCAGTAGTATATTAGCGTTGACTAGCTGGACCTACGAGCAGTACTTC.

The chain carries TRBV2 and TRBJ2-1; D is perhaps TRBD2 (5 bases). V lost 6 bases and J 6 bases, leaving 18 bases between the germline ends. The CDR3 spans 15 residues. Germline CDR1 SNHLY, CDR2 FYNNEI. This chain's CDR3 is CASRGRDGAGNEQFF. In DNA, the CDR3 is TGTGCCAGCAGGGGAAGGGATGGTGCGGGCAATGAGCAGTTCTTC.

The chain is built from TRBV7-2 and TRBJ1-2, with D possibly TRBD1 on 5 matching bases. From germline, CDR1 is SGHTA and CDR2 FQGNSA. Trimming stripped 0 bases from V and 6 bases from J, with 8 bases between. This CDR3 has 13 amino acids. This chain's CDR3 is CASSLAQGHGYTF. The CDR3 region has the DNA TGTGCCAGCAGCTTAGCTCAGGGTCATGGCTACACCTTC. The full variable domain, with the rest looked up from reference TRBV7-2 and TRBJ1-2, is GAGVSQSPSNKVTEKGKDVELRCDPISGHTALYWYRQSLGQGLEFLIYFQGNSAPDKSGLPSDRFSAERTGGSVSTLTIQRTQQEDSAVYLCASSLAQGHGYTFGSGTRLTVV.

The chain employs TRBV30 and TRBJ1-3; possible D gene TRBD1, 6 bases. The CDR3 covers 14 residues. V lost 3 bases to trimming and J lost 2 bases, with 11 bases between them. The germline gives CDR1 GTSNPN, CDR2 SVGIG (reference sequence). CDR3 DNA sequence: TGTGCCTGGAGCCCGGGACACCCTGGAAACACCATATATTTT. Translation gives CAWSPGHPGNTIYF.

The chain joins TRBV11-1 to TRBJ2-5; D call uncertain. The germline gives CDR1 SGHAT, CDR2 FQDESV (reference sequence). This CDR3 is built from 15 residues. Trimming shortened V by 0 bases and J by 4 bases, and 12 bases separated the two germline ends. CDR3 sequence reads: CASSLASGNLETQYF. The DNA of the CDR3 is TGTGCCAGCAGCTTAGCGTCTGGCAACCTAGAGACCCAGTACTTC.

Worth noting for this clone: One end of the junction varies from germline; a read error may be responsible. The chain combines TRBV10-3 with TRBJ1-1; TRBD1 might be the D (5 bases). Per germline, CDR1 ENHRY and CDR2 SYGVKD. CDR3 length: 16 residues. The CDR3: CAIGDRDPGGPTEAFF. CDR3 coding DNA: TGTGCCATCGGTGACCGGGACCCAGGAGGGCCCACTGAAGCTTTCTTT.

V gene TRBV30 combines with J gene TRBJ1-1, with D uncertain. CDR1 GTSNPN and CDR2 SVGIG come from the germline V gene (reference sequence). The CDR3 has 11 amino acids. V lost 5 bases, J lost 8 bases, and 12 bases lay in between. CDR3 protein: CAWQQASEAFF. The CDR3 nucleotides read TGTGCCTGGCAGCAGGCGTCAGAAGCTTTCTTT.

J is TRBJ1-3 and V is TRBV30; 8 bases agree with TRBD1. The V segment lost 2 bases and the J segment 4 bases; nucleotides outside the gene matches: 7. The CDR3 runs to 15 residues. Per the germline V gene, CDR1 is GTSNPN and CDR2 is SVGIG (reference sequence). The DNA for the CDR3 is TGTGCCTGGAGTATCGTACAGGGGGGAGGAAACACCATATATTTT. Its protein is CAWSIVQGGGNTIYF.

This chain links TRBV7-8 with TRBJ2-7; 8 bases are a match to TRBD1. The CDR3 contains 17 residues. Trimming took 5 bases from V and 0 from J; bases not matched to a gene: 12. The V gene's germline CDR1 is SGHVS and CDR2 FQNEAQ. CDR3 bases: TGTGCCAGCAGCCGGGAAAAGGACAGGGTTACCTCCTACGAGCAGTACTTC. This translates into CASSREKDRVTSYEQYF.

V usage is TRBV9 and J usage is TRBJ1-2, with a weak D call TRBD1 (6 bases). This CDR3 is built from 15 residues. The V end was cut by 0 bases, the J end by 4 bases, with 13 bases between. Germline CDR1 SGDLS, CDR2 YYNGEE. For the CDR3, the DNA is TGTGCCAGCAGCGTAGGAGGGACATCAGGCTATGGCTACACCTTC. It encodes CASSVGGTSGYGYTF.

The CDR3 sequence: CASTPGLSTDTQYF. The DNA of the CDR3 is TGTGCCAGTACGCCGGGACTATCCACAGATACGCAGTATTTT. V gene TRBV19 combines with J gene TRBJ2-3; 7 nucleotides align to TRBD2. J lost 2 bases, V lost 7 bases, and 6 bases had no gene match. Germline V gene data show CDR1 as LNHDA and CDR2 as SQIVND (reference sequence). The CDR3 length is 14 residues.

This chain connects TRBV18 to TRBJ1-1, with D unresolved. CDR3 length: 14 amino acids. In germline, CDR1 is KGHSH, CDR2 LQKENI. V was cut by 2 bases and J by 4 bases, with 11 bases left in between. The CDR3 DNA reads TGTGCCAGCTCACCAAGTTCCAGCGCCACTGAAGCTTTCTTT. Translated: CASSPSSSATEAFF. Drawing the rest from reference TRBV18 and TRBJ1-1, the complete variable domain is NAGVMQNPRHLVRRRGQEARLRCSPMKGHSHVYWYRQLPEEGLKFMVYLQKENIIDESGMPKERFSAEFPKEGPSILRIQQVVRGDSAAYFCASSPSSSATEAFFGQGTRLTVV.

For the CDR3, the DNA is TGTGCCAGCAGAATTGACAGGGATTTCTACAATGAGCAGTTCTTC. This encodes CASRIDRDFYNEQFF. This sequence joins TRBV6-5 and TRBJ2-1; 7 bases match TRBD1. The J segment lost 3 bases and the V segment lost 6 bases, leaving 8 bases of the junction unmatched. CDR1 is MNHEY, CDR2 SVGAGI, per germline. The CDR3 runs to 15 residues.

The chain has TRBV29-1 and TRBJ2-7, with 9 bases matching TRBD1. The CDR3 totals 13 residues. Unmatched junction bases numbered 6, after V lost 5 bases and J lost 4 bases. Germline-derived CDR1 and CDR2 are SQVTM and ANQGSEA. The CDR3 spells CSVKQGAAYEQYF. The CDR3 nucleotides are TGCAGCGTTAAACAGGGGGCAGCTTACGAGCAGTACTTC.

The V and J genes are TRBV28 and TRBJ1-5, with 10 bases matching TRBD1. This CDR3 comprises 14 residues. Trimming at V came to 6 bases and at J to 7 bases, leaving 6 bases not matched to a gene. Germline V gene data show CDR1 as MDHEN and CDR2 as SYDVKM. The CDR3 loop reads CASRGTGEGQPQHF. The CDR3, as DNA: TGTGCCAGCAGGGGGACAGGGGAAGGGCAGCCCCAGCATTTT. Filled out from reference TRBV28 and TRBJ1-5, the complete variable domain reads DVKVTQSSRYLVKRTGEKVFLECVQDMDHENMFWYRQDPGLGLRLIYFSYDVKMKEKGDIPEGYSVSREKKERFSLILESASTNQTSMYLCASRGTGEGQPQHFGDGTRLSIL.

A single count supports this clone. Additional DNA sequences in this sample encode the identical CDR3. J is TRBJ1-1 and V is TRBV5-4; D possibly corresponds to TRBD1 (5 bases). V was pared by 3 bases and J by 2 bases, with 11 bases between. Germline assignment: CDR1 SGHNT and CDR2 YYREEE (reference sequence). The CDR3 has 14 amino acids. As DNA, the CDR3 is TGTGCCAGCAGCTCGGGGGGTGTTAACACTGAAGCTTTCTTT. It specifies CASSSGGVNTEAFF.

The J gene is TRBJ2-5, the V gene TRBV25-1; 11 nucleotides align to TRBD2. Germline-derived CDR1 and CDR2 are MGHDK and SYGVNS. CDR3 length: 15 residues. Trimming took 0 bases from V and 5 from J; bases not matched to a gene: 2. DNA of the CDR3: TGTGCCAGCAGTGAATACACTAGCGGGGGCGAGACCCAGTACTTC. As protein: CASSEYTSGGETQYF.

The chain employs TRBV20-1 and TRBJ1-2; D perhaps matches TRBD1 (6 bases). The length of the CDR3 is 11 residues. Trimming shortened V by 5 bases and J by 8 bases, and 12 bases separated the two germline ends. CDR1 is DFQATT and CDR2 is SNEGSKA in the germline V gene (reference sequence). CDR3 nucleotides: TGCAGTGCTCTGGGGGGGGCCGGCTACACCTTC. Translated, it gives CSALGGAGYTF.

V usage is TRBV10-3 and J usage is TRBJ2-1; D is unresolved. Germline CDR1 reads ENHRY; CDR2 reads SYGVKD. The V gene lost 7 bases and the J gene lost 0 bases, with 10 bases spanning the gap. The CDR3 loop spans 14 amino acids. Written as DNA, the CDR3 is TGTGCCATCAAGCTTCTGAGCTCCTACAATGAGCAGTTCTTC. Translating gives CAIKLLSSYNEQFF.

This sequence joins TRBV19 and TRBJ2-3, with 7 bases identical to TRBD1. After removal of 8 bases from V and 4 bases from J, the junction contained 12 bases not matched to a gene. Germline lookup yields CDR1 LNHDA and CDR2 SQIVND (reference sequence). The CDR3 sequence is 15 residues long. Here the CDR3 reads CASDSTGNIADTQYF. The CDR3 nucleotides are TGTGCCAGTGATTCGACAGGGAACATCGCAGATACGCAGTATTTT.

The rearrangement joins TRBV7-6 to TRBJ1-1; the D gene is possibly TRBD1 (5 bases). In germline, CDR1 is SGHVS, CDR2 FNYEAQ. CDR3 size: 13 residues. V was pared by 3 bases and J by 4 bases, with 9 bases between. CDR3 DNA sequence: TGTGCCAGCAGCTTGACAGAGATCACTGAAGCTTTCTTT. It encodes CASSLTEITEAFF.

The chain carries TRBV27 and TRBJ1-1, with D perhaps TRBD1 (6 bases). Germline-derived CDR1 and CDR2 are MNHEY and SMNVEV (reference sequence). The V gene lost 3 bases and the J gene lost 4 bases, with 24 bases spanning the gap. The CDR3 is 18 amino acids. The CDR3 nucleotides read TGTGCCAGCAGTTTCCGGTTCCTAGTCCGGGACATTGTCACTGAAGCTTTCTTT. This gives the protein CASSFRFLVRDIVTEAFF.

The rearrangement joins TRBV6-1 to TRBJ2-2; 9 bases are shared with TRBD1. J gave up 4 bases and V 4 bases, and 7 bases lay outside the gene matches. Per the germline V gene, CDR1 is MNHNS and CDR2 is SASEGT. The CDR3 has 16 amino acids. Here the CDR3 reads CASSGLTGGVTGELFF. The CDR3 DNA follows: TGTGCCAGCAGTGGCCTGACAGGGGGGGTCACCGGGGAGCTGTTTTTT.

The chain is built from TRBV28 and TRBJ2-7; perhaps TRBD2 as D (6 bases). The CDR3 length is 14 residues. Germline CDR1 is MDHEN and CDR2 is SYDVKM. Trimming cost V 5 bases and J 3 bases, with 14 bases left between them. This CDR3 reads CASSTPGLLYEQYF. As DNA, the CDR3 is TGTGCCAGCAGTACCCCGGGACTCCTCTACGAGCAGTACTTC.

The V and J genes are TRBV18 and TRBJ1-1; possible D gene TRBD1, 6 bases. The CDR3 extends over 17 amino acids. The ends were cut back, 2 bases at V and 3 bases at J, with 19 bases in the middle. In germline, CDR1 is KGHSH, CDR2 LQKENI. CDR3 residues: CASSPLSLARGDTEAFF. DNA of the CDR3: TGTGCCAGCTCACCATTATCCCTGGCCAGGGGCGACACTGAAGCTTTCTTT.

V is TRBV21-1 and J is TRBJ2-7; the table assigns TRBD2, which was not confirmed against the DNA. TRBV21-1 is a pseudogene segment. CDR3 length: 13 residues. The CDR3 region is CASGSGPPYEQYF. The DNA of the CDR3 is TGTGCCAGCGGGAGCGGGCCGCCCTACGAGCAGTACTTC.